This T cell receptor beta chain was recovered during a study of shared clonotypes between healthy human individuals. Turning to this clone: Its target is unknown.

Study conclusions and caveats: Clonotype sharing among donors, it was expected, would be affected by sequencing depth. Sorted-subset samples were not fully sequenced, rarefaction indicated.

CDR1 is SGHAT, CDR2 FQDESV, per germline (reference sequence). CDR3 length: 16 residues. V lost 4 bases, J lost 2 bases, and 18 bases lay in between. Naive CD8 isolation took CD45RO-negative cells positively selected for CCR7 and excluded terminally differentiated effector memory CD45RA+ cells. Execution of the assay was at deep level. The sorted-subset replicate PCRs were given roughly 200 ng DNA, which is 27,000 or so T cell genomes. Produced via immunoSEQ multiplex PCR; TCRdb's table is partial and in-frame only. The sample records over 750,000 clones, approximately 96% being singletons. Material for sequencing was naive CD8+ T cells sorted from blood. The origin of this receptor is a young man in good health. This chain links TRBV11-1 with TRBJ2-7; the D gene is possibly TRBD1 (6 bases). CDR3 DNA sequence: TGTGCCAGCAGCTCCGGAGGCAGGGGTCCCACCTACGAGCAGTACTTC. Protein: CASSSGGRGPTYEQYF.